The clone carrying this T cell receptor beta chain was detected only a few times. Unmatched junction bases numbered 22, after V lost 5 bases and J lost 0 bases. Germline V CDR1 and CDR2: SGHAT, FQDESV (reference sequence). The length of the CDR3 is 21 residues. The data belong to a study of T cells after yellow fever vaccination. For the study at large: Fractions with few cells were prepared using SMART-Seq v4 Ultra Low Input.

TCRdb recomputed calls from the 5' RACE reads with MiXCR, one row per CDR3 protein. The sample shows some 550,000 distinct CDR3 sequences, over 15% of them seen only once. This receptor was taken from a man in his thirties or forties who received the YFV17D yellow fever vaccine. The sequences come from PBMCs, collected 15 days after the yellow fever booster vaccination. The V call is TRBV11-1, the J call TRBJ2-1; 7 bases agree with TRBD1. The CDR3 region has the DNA TGTGCCAGCAGCCCCTTCCAGGCGGCAGGGGGTGAGGTCAGCTCCTACAATGAGCAGTTCTTC. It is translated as CASSPFQAAGGEVSSYNEQFF. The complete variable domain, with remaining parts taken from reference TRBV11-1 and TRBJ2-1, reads EAEVAQSPRYKITEKSQAVAFWCDPISGHATLYWYRQILGQGPELLVQFQDESVVDDSQLPKDRFSAERLKGVDSTLKIQPAELGDSAMYLCASSPFQAAGGEVSSYNEQFFGPGTRLTVL.